The T cell receptor beta chain described here comes from a study of control samples from healthy donors and cancer patients. The CDR3 totals 15 residues. Per the germline V gene, CDR1 is MDHEN and CDR2 is SYDVKM. V was clipped by 6 bases and J by 7 bases; unmatched bases: 12. Sequenced by immunoSEQ multiplex PCR; TCRdb stores in-frame clones only, minus some. The sample consists of roughly 220,000 clones, 85% to 95% of them appearing once. This clone has only one observation. The material sequenced was blood. This chain links TRBV28 with TRBJ2-1; 7 bases are shared with TRBD1. This sequence originates from a man aged 50 or older in good health. For the CDR3, the DNA is TGTGCCAGCAGGGAACAGGGGACCCAACGGAATGAGCAGTTCTTC. Its translation is CASREQGTQRNEQFF.